The clone carrying this TCR beta chain was counted only a few times. This sample stems from a study of STAT5B mutations in CD4+ large granular lymphocyte leukemia. Trimming removed 7 bases from V and 2 bases from J, with 18 bases in between. The CDR3 contains 16 residues. In germline, CDR1 is LNHDA, CDR2 SQIVND (reference sequence). Measured with immunoSEQ multiplex PCR; TCRdb has only the in-frame clones, and not every one. Of about 34,000 clones listed, roughly 88% are singletons. The TCR was taken from a human donor in good health. The chain has TRBV19 and TRBJ1-5; possibly TRBD1 for D (5 bases). The sequenced sample was CD4+ T cells from blood buffy coats. For the CDR3, the DNA is TGTGCCAGTATTGATGTCCAGGGTGCAGGCAATCAGCCCCAGCATTTT. Encoded protein: CASIDVQGAGNQPQHF.